The 10 T cell receptor beta chains in this list originate from one sample, sequenced in a study of identical twins. In TCRdb, the 5' RACE reads were re-called with MiXCR into one record per CDR3 protein. Of 500,000 to 550,000 distinct CDR3 sequences in the sample, 22% were seen once. The sample was also reused in another study, on T cells expressing NK-cell markers.

The sample consisted of CD4+ T cells sorted from blood. These receptors all come from a woman aged 18-35 years in good health.

This clonotype has a count of ten or more. V is TRBV29-1 and J is TRBJ2-3, with a possible D match to TRBD1 (5 bases). Trimming pared 4 bases from V and 0 bases from J, leaving 11 bases between. In germline, CDR1 is SQVTM, CDR2 ANQGSEA. This CDR3 spans 14 amino acids. The chain's CDR3 is CSVVETASTDTQYF. In DNA, the CDR3 is TGCAGCGTTGTAGAGACAGCCAGCACAGATACGCAGTATTTT.

This chain links TRBV7-9 with TRBJ1-3; no definite D call. Germline lookup yields CDR1 SEHNR and CDR2 FQNEAQ (reference sequence). V was trimmed by 2 bases and J by 4 bases, leaving 6 bases between them. The CDR3 consists of 13 residues. CDR3 sequence: CASSLNPGNTIYF. In DNA, the CDR3 is TGTGCCAGCAGCTTAAATCCGGGAAACACCATATATTTT.

The gene calls are TRBV7-2 and TRBJ2-7, with D perhaps TRBD2 (6 bases). V lost 5 bases and J lost 2, with 16 bases in between. This CDR3 is 15 amino acids long. Germline CDR1 and CDR2: SGHTA and FQGNSA. Here the CDR3 DNA reads TGTGCCAGCAGCCAACCGGACGGGGGACCCTACGAGCAGTACTTC. This codes for CASSQPDGGPYEQYF.

The genes are TRBV20-1 and TRBJ2-7; D is unclear. The CDR3 consists of 12 residues. Trimming removed 6 bases at V and 1 base at J, with 10 bases between. Germline V gene data show CDR1 as DFQATT and CDR2 as SNEGSKA (reference sequence). CDR3 amino acids: CSALDMSYEQYF. The CDR3 coding sequence is TGCAGTGCCCTCGACATGTCCTACGAGCAGTACTTC.

This chain links TRBV20-1 with TRBJ2-7; the match to TRBD2 covers 8 bases. Germline V gene lookup returns CDR1 DFQATT and CDR2 SNEGSKA (reference sequence). This CDR3 region has 13 residues. Trimming removed 8 bases from V and 0 bases from J; junction bases left unmatched: 6. The CDR3 bases are TGCAGTTTTAGCGGGACACACTCCTACGAGCAGTACTTC. Translated: CSFSGTHSYEQYF.

This clonotype was seen only a few times. V gene TRBV6-1 combines with J gene TRBJ2-7; D is possibly TRBD1 (6 bases). The CDR3 runs to 13 residues. Germline V gives CDR1 MNHNS, CDR2 SASEGT. The V end lost 6 bases, the J end lost 3 bases, and 12 bases lay between the germline ends. CDR3: CASSRGTGYEQYF. In nucleotides, the CDR3 is TGTGCCAGCAGCAGGGGAACCGGCTACGAGCAGTACTTC.

This chain connects TRBV21-1 to TRBJ1-5; the tabulated D call, TRBD1, remains unverified against the DNA. TRBV21-1 corresponds to a pseudogene. The CDR3 contains 15 residues. This CDR3 is CASRPRGGWHQPQHF. CDR3 bases: TGTGCCAGCAGGCCGAGAGGGGGCTGGCATCAGCCCCAGCATTTT.

The J gene is TRBJ1-2, the V gene TRBV15; perhaps TRBD1 as D (6 bases). Germline V gene lookup returns CDR1 LNHNV and CDR2 YYDKDF (reference sequence). The CDR3 sequence is 14 residues long. The V gene lost 0 bases and the J gene lost 4 bases, with 9 bases spanning the gap. The CDR3 protein is CATSRDRGLYGYTF. CDR3 coding DNA: TGTGCCACCAGCAGAGACAGGGGCCTCTATGGCTACACCTTC.

The table lists this clonotype with many counts. At one boundary the junction diverges from the germline segment, which might be a read error. V is TRBV5-1 and J is TRBJ2-5; no definite D call. The germline gives CDR1 SGHRS, CDR2 YFSETQ. CDR3 size: 13 residues. CDR3 in amino acids: CASSLGPQETQYF. CDR3 in DNA: TGTGCCAGCAGCTTAGGACCGCAAGAGACCCAGTACTTC.

This clonotype showed up just a few times. The chain uses TRBV30 and TRBJ2-7; D may be TRBD2 (6 bases). Germline V gene sequence: CDR1 GTSNPN, CDR2 SVGIG (reference sequence). The length of the CDR3 is 11 residues. V was cut by 2 bases and J by 7 bases, with 9 bases left in between. CDR3 nucleotide sequence: TGTGCCTGGAGTACGGGGAGGGAGCAGTACTTC. It is translated as CAWSTGREQYF.